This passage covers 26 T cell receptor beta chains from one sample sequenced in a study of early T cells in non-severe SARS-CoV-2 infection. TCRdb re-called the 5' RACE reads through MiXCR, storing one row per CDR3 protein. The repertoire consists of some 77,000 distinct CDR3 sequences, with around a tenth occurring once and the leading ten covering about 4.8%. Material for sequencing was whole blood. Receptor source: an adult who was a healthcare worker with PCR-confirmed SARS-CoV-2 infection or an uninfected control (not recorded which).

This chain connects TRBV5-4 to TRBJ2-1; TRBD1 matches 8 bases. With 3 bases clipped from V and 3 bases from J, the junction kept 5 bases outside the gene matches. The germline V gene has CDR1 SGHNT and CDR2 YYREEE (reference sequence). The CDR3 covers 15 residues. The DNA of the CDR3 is TGTGCCAGCAGCTACCCCGGGACAGGCTACAATGAGCAGTTCTTC. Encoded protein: CASSYPGTGYNEQFF.

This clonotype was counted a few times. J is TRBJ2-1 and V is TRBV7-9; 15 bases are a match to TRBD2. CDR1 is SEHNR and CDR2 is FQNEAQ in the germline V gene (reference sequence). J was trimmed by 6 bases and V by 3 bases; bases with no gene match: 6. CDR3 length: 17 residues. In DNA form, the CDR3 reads TGTGCCAGCAGCTTGGGACTAGCGGGAGGCCCAAGCAATGAGCAGTTCTTC. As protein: CASSLGLAGGPSNEQFF.

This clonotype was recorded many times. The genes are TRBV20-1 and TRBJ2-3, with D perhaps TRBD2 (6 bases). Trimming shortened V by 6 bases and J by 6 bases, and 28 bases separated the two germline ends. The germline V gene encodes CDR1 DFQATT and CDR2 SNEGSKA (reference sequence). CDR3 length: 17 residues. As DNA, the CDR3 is TGCAGTGCCCCGAATGCCCAGCGGGCCATACCTGGGGATACGCAGTATTTT. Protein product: CSAPNAQRAIPGDTQYF.

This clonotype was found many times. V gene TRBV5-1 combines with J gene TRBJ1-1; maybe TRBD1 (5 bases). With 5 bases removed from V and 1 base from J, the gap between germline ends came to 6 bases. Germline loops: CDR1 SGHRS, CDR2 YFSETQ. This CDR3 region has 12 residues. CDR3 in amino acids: CASRGENTEAFF. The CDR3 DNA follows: TGCGCCAGCAGAGGGGAGAACACTGAAGCTTTCTTT.

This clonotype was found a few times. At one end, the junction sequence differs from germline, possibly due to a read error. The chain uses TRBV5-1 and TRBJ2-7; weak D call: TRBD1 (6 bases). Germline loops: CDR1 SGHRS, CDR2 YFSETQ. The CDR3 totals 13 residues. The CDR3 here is CTSSEGQSYEQYF. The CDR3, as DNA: TGCACCAGCAGCGAAGGACAGTCCTACGAGCAGTACTTC.

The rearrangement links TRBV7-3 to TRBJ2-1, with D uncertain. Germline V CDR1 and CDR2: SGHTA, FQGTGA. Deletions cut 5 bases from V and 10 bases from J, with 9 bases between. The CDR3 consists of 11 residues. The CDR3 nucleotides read TGTGCCAGCAGCAATTCTAACGAGCAGTTCTTC. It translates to CASSNSNEQFF.

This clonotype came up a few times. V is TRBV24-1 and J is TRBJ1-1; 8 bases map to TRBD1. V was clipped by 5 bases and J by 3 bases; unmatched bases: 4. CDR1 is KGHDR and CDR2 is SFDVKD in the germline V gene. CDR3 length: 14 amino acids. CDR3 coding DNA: TGTGCCACCAGTGGTTCAGGGGGCGACACTGAAGCTTTCTTT. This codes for CATSGSGGDTEAFF.

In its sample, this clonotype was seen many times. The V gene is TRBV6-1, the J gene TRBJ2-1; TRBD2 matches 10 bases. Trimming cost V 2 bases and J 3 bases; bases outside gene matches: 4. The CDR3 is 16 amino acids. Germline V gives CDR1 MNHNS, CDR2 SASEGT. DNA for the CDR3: TGTGCCAGCAGTGAATGGGGACTAGCGTTCTACAATGAGCAGTTCTTC. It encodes CASSEWGLAFYNEQFF.

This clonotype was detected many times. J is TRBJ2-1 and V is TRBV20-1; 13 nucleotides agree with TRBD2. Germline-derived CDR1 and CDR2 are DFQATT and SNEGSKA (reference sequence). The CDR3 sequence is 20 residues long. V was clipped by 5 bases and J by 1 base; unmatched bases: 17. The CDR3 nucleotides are TGCAGTGCTCCCGACGGGACTAGCGGGACCTCTCCGGGATCCTACAATGAGCAGTTCTTC. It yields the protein CSAPDGTSGTSPGSYNEQFF.

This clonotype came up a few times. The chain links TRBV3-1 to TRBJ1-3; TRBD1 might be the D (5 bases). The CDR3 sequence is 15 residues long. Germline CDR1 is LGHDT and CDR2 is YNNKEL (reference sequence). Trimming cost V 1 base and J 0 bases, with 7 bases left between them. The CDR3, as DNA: TGTGCCAGCAGCCAAGGGACAAACTCTGGAAACACCATATATTTT. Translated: CASSQGTNSGNTIYF.

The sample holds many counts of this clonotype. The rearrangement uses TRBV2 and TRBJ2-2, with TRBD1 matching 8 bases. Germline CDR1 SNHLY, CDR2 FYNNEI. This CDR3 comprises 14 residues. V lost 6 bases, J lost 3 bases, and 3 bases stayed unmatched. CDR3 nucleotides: TGTGCCAGCAGGACGGGACAGGACACCGGGGAGCTGTTTTTT. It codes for CASRTGQDTGELFF.

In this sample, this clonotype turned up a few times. The chain's CDR3 is CASSLNPGLAGESKNIQYF. As DNA, the CDR3 is TGCGCCAGCAGCCTCAACCCCGGACTAGCGGGAGAATCCAAAAACATTCAGTACTTC. This chain links TRBV5-1 with TRBJ2-4; 13 bases match TRBD2. The ends lost 4 bases at V and 2 bases at J; junction bases unmatched: 12. The CDR3 contains 19 residues. In germline, CDR1 is SGHRS, CDR2 YFSETQ.

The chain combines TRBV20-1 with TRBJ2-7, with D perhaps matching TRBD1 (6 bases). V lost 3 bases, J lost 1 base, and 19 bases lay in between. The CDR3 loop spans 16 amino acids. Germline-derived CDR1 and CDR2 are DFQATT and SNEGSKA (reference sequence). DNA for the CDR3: TGCAGTGCTAGCGGGGCTGGGGCAGGGGTTTCCTACGAGCAGTACTTC. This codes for CSASGAGAGVSYEQYF.

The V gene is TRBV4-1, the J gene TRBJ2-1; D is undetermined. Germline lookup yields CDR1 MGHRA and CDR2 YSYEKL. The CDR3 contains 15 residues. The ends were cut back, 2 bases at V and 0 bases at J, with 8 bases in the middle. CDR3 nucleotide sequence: TGCGCCAGCAGCCAAAGCCTGAGCTCCTACAATGAGCAGTTCTTC. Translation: CASSQSLSSYNEQFF.

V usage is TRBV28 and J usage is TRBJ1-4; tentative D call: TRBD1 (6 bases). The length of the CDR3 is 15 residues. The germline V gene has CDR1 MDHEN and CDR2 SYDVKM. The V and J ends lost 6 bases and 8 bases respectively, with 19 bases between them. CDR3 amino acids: CASRGMGGEGEKLFF. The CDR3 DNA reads TGTGCCAGCAGAGGAATGGGGGGCGAGGGCGAAAAACTGTTTTTT.

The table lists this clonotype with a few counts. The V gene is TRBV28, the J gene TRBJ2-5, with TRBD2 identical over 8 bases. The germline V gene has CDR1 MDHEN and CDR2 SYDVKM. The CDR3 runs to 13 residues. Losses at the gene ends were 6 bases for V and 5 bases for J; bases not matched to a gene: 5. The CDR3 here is CASSLIAGETQYF. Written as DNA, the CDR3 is TGTGCCAGCAGCCTTATAGCGGGGGAGACCCAGTACTTC.

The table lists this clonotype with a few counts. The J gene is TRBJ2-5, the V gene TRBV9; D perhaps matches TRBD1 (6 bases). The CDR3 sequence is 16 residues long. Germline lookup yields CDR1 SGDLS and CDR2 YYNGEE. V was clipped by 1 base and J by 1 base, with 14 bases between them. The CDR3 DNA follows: TGTGCCAGCAGCGTATCAGGGGCCCCTTCCCAAGAGACCCAGTACTTC. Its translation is CASSVSGAPSQETQYF.

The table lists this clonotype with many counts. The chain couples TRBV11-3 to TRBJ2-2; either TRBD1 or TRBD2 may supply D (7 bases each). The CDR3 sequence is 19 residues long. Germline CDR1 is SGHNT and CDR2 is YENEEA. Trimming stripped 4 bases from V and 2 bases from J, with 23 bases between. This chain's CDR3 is CASSSTIRGRETNTGELFF. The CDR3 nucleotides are TGTGCCAGCAGCTCTACCATCAGGGGGAGGGAGACTAACACCGGGGAGCTGTTTTTT.

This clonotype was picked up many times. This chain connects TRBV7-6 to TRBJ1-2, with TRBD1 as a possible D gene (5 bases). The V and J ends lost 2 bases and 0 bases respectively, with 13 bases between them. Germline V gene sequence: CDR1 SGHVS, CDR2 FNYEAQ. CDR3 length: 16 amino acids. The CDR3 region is CASSLSPAGTNYGYTF. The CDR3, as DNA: TGTGCCAGCAGCTTAAGCCCCGCAGGGACTAACTATGGCTACACCTTC.

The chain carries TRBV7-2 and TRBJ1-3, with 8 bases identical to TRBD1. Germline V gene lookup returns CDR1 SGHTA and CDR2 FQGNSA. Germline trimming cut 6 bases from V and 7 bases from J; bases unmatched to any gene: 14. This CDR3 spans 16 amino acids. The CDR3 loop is CASSSGAGGSSNTIYF. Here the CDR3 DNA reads TGTGCCAGCAGTTCTGGGGCAGGGGGCTCTTCGAACACCATATATTTT.

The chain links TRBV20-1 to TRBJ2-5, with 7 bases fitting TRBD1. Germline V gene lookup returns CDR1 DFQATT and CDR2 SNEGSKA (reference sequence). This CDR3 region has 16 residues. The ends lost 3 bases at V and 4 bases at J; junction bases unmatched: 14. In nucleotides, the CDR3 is TGCAGTGCTAGCACCTATGACAGGGCCTTTCGAGAGACCCAGTACTTC. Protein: CSASTYDRAFRETQYF.

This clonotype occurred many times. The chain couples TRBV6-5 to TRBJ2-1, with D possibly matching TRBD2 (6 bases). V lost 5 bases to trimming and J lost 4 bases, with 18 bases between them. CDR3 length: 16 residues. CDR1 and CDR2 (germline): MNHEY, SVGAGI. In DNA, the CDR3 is TGTGCCAGCAGTCGGTCGACTAGTGGGTCGTACAATGAGCAGTTCTTC. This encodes CASSRSTSGSYNEQFF.

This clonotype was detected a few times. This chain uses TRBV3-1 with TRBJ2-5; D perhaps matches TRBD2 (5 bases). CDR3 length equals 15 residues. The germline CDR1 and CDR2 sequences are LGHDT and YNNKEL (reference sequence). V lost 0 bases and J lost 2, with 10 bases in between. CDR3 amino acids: CASSQEGTRQETQYF. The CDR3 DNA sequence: TGTGCCAGCAGCCAAGAGGGTACTAGACAAGAGACCCAGTACTTC.

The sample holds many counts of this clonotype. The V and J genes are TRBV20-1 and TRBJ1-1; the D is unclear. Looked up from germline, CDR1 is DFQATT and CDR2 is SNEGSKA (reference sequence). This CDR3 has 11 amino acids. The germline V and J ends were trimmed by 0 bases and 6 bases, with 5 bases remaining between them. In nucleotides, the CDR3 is TGCAGTGCTAGAGAGGTCTCTGAAGCTTTCTTT. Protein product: CSAREVSEAFF.

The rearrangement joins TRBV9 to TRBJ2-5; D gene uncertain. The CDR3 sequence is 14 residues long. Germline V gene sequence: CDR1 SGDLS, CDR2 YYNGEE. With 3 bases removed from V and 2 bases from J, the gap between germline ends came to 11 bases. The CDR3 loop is CASSGTPVQETQYF. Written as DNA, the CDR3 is TGTGCCAGCAGCGGCACACCCGTTCAAGAGACCCAGTACTTC.

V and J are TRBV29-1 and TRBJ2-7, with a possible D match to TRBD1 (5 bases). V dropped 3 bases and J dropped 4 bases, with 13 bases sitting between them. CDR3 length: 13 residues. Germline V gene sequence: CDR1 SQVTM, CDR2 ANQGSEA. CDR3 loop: CSVDGGARYEQYF. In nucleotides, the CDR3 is TGCAGCGTTGATGGTGGGGCGCGGTACGAGCAGTACTTC.